This T cell receptor beta chain comes out of a study of blood T cell repertoires in COVID-19. Study overall: Sites across the United States, Italy and Spain contributed samples from acute and convalescent COVID-19. From T cells, B-cell-depleted T cells, or PBMCs came the material, which was cDNA or gDNA.

In this sample, this clone turned up once. CDR3 length equals 15 residues. V was cut by 3 bases and J by 0 bases, with 9 bases left in between. CDR1 and CDR2 (germline): KGHSH, LQKENI. Assay used: immunoSEQ multiplex PCR; TCRdb lists only in-frame clones, some missing. Of more than 150,000 clones in the sample, 80% to 90% are singletons; the top ten hold approximately 8%. The clonotype comes from a woman in her 50s who had recovered from COVID-19. The chain employs TRBV18 and TRBJ2-1, with D perhaps matching TRBD1 (6 bases). The sequenced sample consisted of PBMCs or T cells enriched from blood (not recorded which). CDR3 region: CASSPRDTSYNEQFF. As DNA, the CDR3 is TGTGCCAGCTCACCGAGGGACACCTCCTACAATGAGCAGTTCTTC.